What follows are 22 T cell receptor beta chains derived from one specimen sequenced in a study of blood T cell repertoires in COVID-19. Profiled with immunoSEQ multiplex PCR; TCRdb holds only in-frame clones, not every one. Of 150,000 to 200,000 clones listed, 88% are singletons. The sequenced sample was peripheral blood. The origin of the receptors is a human donor in a cohort sampled during active COVID-19.

The chain couples TRBV3-1 (or the pseudogene TRBV3-2) to TRBJ2-7, with 7 bases matching TRBD1. There are 13 residues in the CDR3. The V gene's germline CDR1 is LGHDT and CDR2 YNNKEL (reference sequence). V lost 8 bases, J lost 6 bases, and 10 bases stayed unmatched. CDR3 sequence reads: CASGTSTGIEQYF. As DNA, the CDR3 is TGTGCCAGCGGGACATCGACAGGGATCGAGCAGTACTTC.

The chain carries TRBV4-3 and TRBJ1-5, with D hard to call. Germline V lookup: CDR1 LGHNA, CDR2 YSLEER. V dropped 0 bases and J dropped 0 bases, with 15 bases sitting between them. CDR3 length: 18 amino acids. DNA of the CDR3: TGCGCCAGCAGCCAAGATGTTGACGGGAGATATAGCAATCAGCCCCAGCATTTT. It translates to CASSQDVDGRYSNQPQHF.

The chain couples TRBV2 to TRBJ1-1; D unresolved. V dropped 4 bases and J dropped 1 base, with 7 bases sitting between them. There are 13 residues in the CDR3. Germline assignment: CDR1 SNHLY and CDR2 FYNNEI. This CDR3 is CASSVEGNTEAFF. The CDR3 DNA sequence: TGTGCCAGCAGTGTTGAGGGGAACACTGAAGCTTTCTTT.

This chain connects TRBV5-4 to TRBJ2-1, with TRBD2 matching 10 bases. V gave up 9 bases and J gave up 0 bases; unmatched junction bases: 18. The CDR3 spans 19 residues. CDR1 is SGHNT, CDR2 YYREEE, per germline (reference sequence). The CDR3 reads CATHRLSSGGASSYNEQFF. DNA of the CDR3: TGTGCCACCCACCGTCTGTCTAGCGGGGGAGCTAGCTCCTACAATGAGCAGTTCTTC. Based on the CDR3 plus reference TRBV5-4 and TRBJ2-1, the full variable domain is ETGVTQSPTHLIKTRGQQVTLRCSSQSGHNTVSWYQQALGQGPQFIFQYYREEENGRGNFPPRFSGLQFPNYSSELNVNALELDDSALYLCATHRLSSGGASSYNEQFFGPGTRLTVL.

The chain joins TRBV28 to TRBJ2-7; TRBD2 matches 8 bases. The trim removed 6 bases at V and 2 bases at J, leaving 12 bases unmatched. Germline CDR1 reads MDHEN; CDR2 reads SYDVKM. The CDR3 extends over 16 amino acids. The CDR3 loop is CASSYPGGLLTYEQYF. The CDR3, as DNA: TGTGCCAGCAGCTACCCGGGGGGGCTACTTACCTACGAGCAGTACTTC.

Here the CDR3 reads CASSGGTGVRNEQFF. CDR3 DNA sequence: TGTGCCAGCAGCGGCGGAACAGGGGTACGCAATGAGCAGTTCTTC. V and J are TRBV27 and TRBJ2-1; 7 bases map to TRBD1. The CDR3 is 15 residues long. Trimming at V came to 6 bases and at J to 6 bases, leaving 11 bases not matched to a gene. Looked up from germline, CDR1 is MNHEY and CDR2 is SMNVEV (reference sequence).

The chain employs TRBV18 and TRBJ1-4; 9 bases match TRBD1. Trimming at V came to 4 bases and at J to 7 bases, leaving 4 bases not matched to a gene. There are 14 residues in the CDR3. Germline assignment: CDR1 KGHSH and CDR2 LQKENI. CDR3 amino acids: CASSQGQGPEKLFF. CDR3 in DNA: TGTGCCAGCTCACAGGGACAGGGTCCTGAAAAACTGTTTTTT.

The V call is TRBV27, the J call TRBJ2-5, with D possibly TRBD1 on 7 matching bases. Deletions cut 9 bases from V and 1 base from J, with 12 bases between. The CDR3 is 13 residues long. The V gene's germline CDR1 is MNHEY and CDR2 SMNVEV (reference sequence). CDR3 protein: CASSGGTQETQYF. The CDR3 nucleotides read TGTGCCAGTTCAGGGGGGACCCAAGAGACCCAGTACTTC.

The chain recombines TRBV6-5 with TRBJ1-1; 9 positions agree with TRBD1. The length of the CDR3 is 16 residues. The germline gives CDR1 MNHEY, CDR2 SVGAGI. V shed 3 bases and J 5 bases; nucleotides not matched to a gene: 10. This CDR3 reads CASSYTPTGGGTEAFF. The CDR3 region has the DNA TGTGCCAGCAGTTATACACCGACAGGGGGGGGGACTGAAGCTTTCTTT.

The rearrangement joins TRBV29-1 to TRBJ1-1; D is perhaps TRBD1 (6 bases). CDR1 is SQVTM and CDR2 is ANQGSEA in the germline V gene. CDR3 length: 12 residues. The DNA of the CDR3 is TGCAGTTACAGGGTGGGGGACACTGAAGCTTTCTTT. This codes for CSYRVGDTEAFF.

This chain connects TRBV18 to TRBJ2-5; D gene unclear. Germline V CDR1 and CDR2: KGHSH, LQKENI. CDR3 length: 14 residues. The V gene lost 1 base and the J gene lost 2 bases, with 8 bases spanning the gap. DNA of the CDR3: TGTGCCAGCTCACCACGAACTATTCAAGAGACCCAGTACTTC. Residues: CASSPRTIQETQYF.

The CDR3, as DNA: TGTGCCAGCAGCTCCGGACTAGCGGGGACAGATACGCAGTATTTT. Translated, it gives CASSSGLAGTDTQYF. The genes are TRBV5-4 and TRBJ2-3; 12 bases align to TRBD2. J gave up 3 bases and V 3 bases, and 2 bases lay outside the gene matches. Germline V CDR1 and CDR2: SGHNT, YYREEE (reference sequence). This CDR3 has 15 residues.

The chain recombines TRBV18 with TRBJ2-7; 7 bases are shared with TRBD1. Unmatched junction bases numbered 13, after V lost 9 bases and J lost 5 bases. This CDR3 comprises 14 residues. CDR1 and CDR2 from the germline V gene are KGHSH and LQKENI. CDR3 protein: CASRGQIGSHEQYF. DNA for the CDR3: TGTGCCAGTAGGGGACAGATCGGATCCCACGAGCAGTACTTC.

The chain has TRBV4-3 and TRBJ2-1, with D perhaps TRBD2 (6 bases). The CDR3 has 16 residues. V was cut by 0 bases and J by 7 bases, with 16 bases left in between. Germline V gene lookup returns CDR1 LGHNA and CDR2 YSLEER. The CDR3 here is CASSQEGSLRGNEQFF. The CDR3 coding sequence is TGCGCCAGCAGCCAAGAGGGCTCCCTCCGGGGGAATGAGCAGTTCTTC.

The chain employs TRBV28 and TRBJ2-3; no reliable D call. The CDR3 totals 12 residues. The germline gives CDR1 MDHEN, CDR2 SYDVKM. V was cut by 1 base and J by 4 bases, with 3 bases left in between. The CDR3 bases are TGTGCCAGCAGTTTATCTTCAGATACGCAGTATTTT. Protein product: CASSLSSDTQYF.

The chain carries TRBV5-1 and TRBJ2-7; TRBD1 might be the D (5 bases). Trimming stripped 2 bases from V and 8 bases from J, with 14 bases between. CDR1 is SGHRS and CDR2 is YFSETQ in the germline V gene. CDR3 length: 13 amino acids. The CDR3 region is CASSLDSSGQQYF. As DNA, the CDR3 is TGCGCCAGCAGCTTAGACAGCTCCGGTCAGCAGTACTTC. The entire variable domain, with the rest obtained from reference TRBV5-1 and TRBJ2-7, is as follows: KAGVTQTPRYLIKTRGQQVTLSCSPISGHRSVSWYQQTPGQGLQFLFEYFSETQRNKGNFPGRFSGRQFSNSRSEMNVSTLELGDSALYLCASSLDSSGQQYFGPGTRLTVT.

The chain uses TRBV6-5 and TRBJ1-3; D is perhaps TRBD1 (6 bases). The germline V gene encodes CDR1 MNHEY and CDR2 SVGAGI. V gave up 7 bases and J gave up 0 bases, with 13 bases separating them. There are 15 residues in the CDR3. CDR3 amino acids: CASTEGVFSGNTIYF. In DNA, the CDR3 is TGTGCCAGCACCGAGGGGGTGTTCTCTGGAAACACCATATATTTT.

The chain links TRBV3-1 (or the pseudogene TRBV3-2) to TRBJ1-2; TRBD1 agrees at 9 bases. Germline loops: CDR1 LGHDT, CDR2 YNNKEL (reference sequence). Unmatched junction bases numbered 12, after V lost 2 bases and J lost 8 bases. This CDR3 region has 16 residues. CDR3 in amino acids: CASSQPGTGRSWGYTF. CDR3 sequence (DNA): TGTGCCAGCAGCCAACCCGGGACAGGGCGGTCATGGGGCTACACCTTC.

The V gene is TRBV9, the J gene TRBJ2-3, with D perhaps matching TRBD1 (5 bases). V was shortened by 0 bases and J by 6 bases, with 17 bases between the two germline ends. Germline CDR1 SGDLS, CDR2 YYNGEE. The CDR3 covers 16 residues. The CDR3 loop reads CASSVAGRASGDTQYF. Here the CDR3 DNA reads TGTGCCAGCAGCGTAGCCGGCAGGGCTTCAGGGGATACGCAGTATTTT.

This chain joins TRBV20-1 and TRBJ1-1; the match to TRBD1 covers 11 bases. Germline values: CDR1 DFQATT, CDR2 SNEGSKA (reference sequence). The CDR3 contains 14 residues. V lost 3 bases, J lost 7 bases, and 7 bases stayed unmatched. Here the CDR3 DNA reads TGCAGTGCTAGTCCTGGACAGGGGGCTCTTGAAGCTTTCTTT. The encoded protein is CSASPGQGALEAFF.

V is TRBV7-9 and J is TRBJ1-2; TRBD1 matches 7 bases. Losses at the gene ends were 1 base for V and 0 bases for J; bases not matched to a gene: 8. The CDR3 is made up of 17 amino acids. Per germline, CDR1 SEHNR and CDR2 FQNEAQ (reference sequence). The CDR3 coding sequence is TGTGCCAGCAGCTTAGGGGCAGGGGGGTACACTAACTATGGCTACACCTTC. This sequence encodes CASSLGAGGYTNYGYTF.

The genes are TRBV5-6 and TRBJ1-2, with 7 bases fitting TRBD1. Germline V CDR1 and CDR2: SGHDT, YYEEEE. V dropped 7 bases and J dropped 0; count of bases not matched to a gene: 12. There are 16 residues in the CDR3. The CDR3 region has the DNA TGTGCCAGCGGAAACAGGGGCGCGCCCTCTAACTATGGCTACACCTTC. This codes for CASGNRGAPSNYGYTF.